This entry concerns a single T cell receptor (beta chain). Its antigen is unknown. Germline assignment: CDR1 ENHRY and CDR2 SYGVKD. The CDR3 is made up of 12 amino acids. The junction had 1 base not matched to a gene; V was cut back by 10 bases and J by 2 bases. The PCR used 60 Vbeta and 13 Jbeta primers. The data were produced by immunoSEQ multiplex PCR, yet TCRdb's version contains in-frame clones alone and is incomplete. The sample lists about 120,000 clones; over 60% were seen once. The record originates from a study of cytomegalovirus exposure and HLA in healthy donors. General study findings and limits: Of the V segments, some could not be distinguished, including TRBV6-2 and TRBV6-3, and were excluded. In a later analysis, at a false discovery rate of 0.05, 16,951 TCR beta sequences matched HLA alleles.

The sequencing sample was made of PBMCs. The chain employs TRBV10-3 and TRBJ1-2; 10 bases fit TRBD1. This receptor was taken from a woman aged 55 to 70 in good health and CMV-seropositive. The CDR3: CATGQGNYGYTF. CDR3 coding DNA: TGTGCCACGGGACAGGGGAACTATGGCTACACCTTC.